The 2 T cell receptor beta chains below all came from one sample that was sequenced in a study of shared clonotypes between healthy human individuals (dated by TCRdb to 2020 to 2022). The receptor library was made with the immunoSEQ multiplex PCR assay. Imported from immuneACCESS, the table was reduced by TCRdb to in-frame sequences with V and J called. These copies leave out some clones; in studies compared against another copy, an unresolved V gene accounts for under half, and the cause of the remainder is not known. Present in this sample are approximately 470,000 clones, 81% of which were seen just once. The top ten hold about 13% of the sample. The sequencing sample was made of PBMCs. The receptor set was obtained from a woman between 35 and 50 years old in good health. Some clones in this sample may be carry-over from other donors' samples.

The chain uses TRBV30 and TRBJ1-6, with 11 bases that match TRBD1. Germline lookup yields CDR1 GTSNPN and CDR2 SVGIG (reference sequence). V was pared by 4 bases and J by 6 bases, with 5 bases of the junction left unmatched. This CDR3 comprises 15 residues. CDR3 sequence (DNA): TGTGCCTGGACCGGGACAGGGGGAGGTAATTCACCCCTCCACTTT. It codes for CAWTGTGGGNSPLHF.

Concerning this clone: This is likely an artifact of a read error, given a far larger clone one base away. The chain is built from TRBV5-1 and TRBJ1-1; D is ambiguous. The CDR3 sequence is 11 residues long. Germline assignment: CDR1 SGHRS and CDR2 YFSETQ. CDR3 residues: CASRDYSEASF. The CDR3 nucleotides read TGCGCCAGCAGGGATTATTCTGAAGCTTCCTTT.